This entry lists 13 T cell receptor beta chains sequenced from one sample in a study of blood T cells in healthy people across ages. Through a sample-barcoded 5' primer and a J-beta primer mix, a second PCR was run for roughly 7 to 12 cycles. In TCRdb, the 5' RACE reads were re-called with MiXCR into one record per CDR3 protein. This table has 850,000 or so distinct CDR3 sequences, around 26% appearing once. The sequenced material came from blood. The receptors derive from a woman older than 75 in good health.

This CDR3 reads CASSFGDGNSPLHF. In DNA form, the CDR3 reads TGTGCCAGCAGCTTTGGGGACGGGAATTCACCCCTCCACTTT. The chain combines TRBV7-9 with TRBJ1-6, with D possibly matching TRBD1 (5 bases). Looked up from germline, CDR1 is SEHNR and CDR2 is FQNEAQ (reference sequence). V was cut by 3 bases and J by 7 bases, with 10 bases left in between. This CDR3 contains 14 residues. Using reference TRBV7-9 and TRBJ1-6 for the parts outside the CDR3, the full variable domain is DTGVSQNPRHKITKRGQNVTFRCDPISEHNRLYWYRQTLGQGPEFLTYFQNEAQLEKSRLLSDRFSAERPKGSFSTLEIQRTEQGDSAMYLCASSFGDGNSPLHFGNGTRLTVT.

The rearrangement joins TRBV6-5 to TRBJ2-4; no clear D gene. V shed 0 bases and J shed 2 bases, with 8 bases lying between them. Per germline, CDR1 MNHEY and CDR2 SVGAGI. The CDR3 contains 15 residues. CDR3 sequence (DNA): TGTGCCAGCAGTTACTCGATCAGGTCCAAAAACATTCAGTACTTC. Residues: CASSYSIRSKNIQYF.

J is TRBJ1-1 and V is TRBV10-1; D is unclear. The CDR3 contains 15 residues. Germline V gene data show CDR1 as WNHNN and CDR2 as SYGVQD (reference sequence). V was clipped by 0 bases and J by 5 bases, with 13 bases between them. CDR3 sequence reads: CASSESGRPGTEAFF. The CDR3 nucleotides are TGCGCCAGCAGTGAGTCGGGAAGACCTGGGACTGAAGCTTTCTTT.

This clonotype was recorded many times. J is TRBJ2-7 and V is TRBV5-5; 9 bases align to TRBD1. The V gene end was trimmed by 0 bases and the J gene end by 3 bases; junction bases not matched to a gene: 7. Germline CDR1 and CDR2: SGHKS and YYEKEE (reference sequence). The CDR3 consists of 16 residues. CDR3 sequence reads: CASSLAPRTGDYEQYF. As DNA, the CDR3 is TGTGCCAGCAGCTTGGCCCCCCGGACAGGGGACTACGAGCAGTACTTC.

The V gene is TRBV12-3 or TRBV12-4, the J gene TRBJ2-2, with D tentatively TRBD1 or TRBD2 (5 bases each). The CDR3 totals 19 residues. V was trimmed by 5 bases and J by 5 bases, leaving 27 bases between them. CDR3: CASSPLWPPGTGGTGELFF. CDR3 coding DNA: TGTGCCAGCAGTCCGCTATGGCCCCCGGGAACAGGTGGAACCGGGGAGCTGTTTTTT.

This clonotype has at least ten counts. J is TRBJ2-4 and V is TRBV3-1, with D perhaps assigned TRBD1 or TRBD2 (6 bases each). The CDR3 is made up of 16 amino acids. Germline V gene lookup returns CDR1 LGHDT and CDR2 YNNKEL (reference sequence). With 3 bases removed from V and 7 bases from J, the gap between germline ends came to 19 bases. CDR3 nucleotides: TGTGCCAGCAGCCAGAGGGGGGCAGCGGGTTTGAACATTCAGTACTTC. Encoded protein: CASSQRGAAGLNIQYF.

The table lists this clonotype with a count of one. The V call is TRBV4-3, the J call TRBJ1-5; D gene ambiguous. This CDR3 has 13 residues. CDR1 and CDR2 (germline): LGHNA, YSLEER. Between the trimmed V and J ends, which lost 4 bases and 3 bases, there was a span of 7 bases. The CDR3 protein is CASSLETNQPQHF. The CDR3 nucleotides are TGCGCCAGCAGCCTAGAAACCAATCAGCCCCAGCATTTT.

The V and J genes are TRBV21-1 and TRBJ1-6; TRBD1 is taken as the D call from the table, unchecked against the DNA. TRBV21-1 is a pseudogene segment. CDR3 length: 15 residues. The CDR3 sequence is CASSKRDTSDSPLHF. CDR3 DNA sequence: TGTGCCAGCAGCAAACGGGACACCTCGGATTCACCCCTCCACTTT.

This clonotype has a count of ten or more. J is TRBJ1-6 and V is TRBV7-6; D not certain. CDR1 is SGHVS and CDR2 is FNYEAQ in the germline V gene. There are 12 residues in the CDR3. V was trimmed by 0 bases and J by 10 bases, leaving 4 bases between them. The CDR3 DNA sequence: TGTGCCAGCAGCTTAGCCCAGTCACCCCTCCACTTT. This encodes CASSLAQSPLHF.

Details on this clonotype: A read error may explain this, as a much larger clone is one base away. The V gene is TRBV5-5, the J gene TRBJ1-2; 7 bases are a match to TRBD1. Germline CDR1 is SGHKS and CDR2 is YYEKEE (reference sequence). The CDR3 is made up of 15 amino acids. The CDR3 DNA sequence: TGTGCCGGCAGCCCAGCGGGACAGCAAGTTACTGGCTACACCTTC. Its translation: CAGSPAGQQVTGYTF.

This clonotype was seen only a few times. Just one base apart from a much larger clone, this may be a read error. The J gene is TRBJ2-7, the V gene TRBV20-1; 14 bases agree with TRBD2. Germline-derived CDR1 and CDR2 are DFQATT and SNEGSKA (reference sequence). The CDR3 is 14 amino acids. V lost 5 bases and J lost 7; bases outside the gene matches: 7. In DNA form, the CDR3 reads TGCAGTGCTGTCGGGACTAGCGGGGGAAATGAGCAGTACTTC. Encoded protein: CSAVGTSGGNEQYF.

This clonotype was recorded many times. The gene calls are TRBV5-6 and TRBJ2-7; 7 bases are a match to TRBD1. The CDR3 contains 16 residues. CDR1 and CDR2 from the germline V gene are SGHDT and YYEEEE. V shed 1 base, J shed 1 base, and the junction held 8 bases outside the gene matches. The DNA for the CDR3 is TGTGCCAGCAGCTTGCTCACAGGGGCCACGTCCTACGAGCAGTACTTC. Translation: CASSLLTGATSYEQYF.

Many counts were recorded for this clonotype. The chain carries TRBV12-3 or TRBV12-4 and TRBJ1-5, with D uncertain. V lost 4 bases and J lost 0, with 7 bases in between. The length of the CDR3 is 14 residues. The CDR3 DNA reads TGTGCCAGCAGTTCAGAGTATAGCAATCAGCCCCAGCATTTT. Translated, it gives CASSSEYSNQPQHF.